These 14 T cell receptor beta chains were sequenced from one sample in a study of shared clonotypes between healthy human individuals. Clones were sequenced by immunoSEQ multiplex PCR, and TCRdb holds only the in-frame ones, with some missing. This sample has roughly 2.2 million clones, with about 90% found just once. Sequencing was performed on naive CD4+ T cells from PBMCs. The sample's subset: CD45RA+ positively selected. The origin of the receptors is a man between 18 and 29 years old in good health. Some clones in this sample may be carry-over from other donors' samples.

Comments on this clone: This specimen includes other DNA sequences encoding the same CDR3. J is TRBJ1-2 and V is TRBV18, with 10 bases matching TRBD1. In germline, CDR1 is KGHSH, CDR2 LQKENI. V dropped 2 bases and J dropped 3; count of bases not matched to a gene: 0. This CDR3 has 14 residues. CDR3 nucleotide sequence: TGTGCCAGCTCACCAGGGACAGGGGACTATGGCTACACCTTC. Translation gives CASSPGTGDYGYTF.

In DNA, the CDR3 is TGTGCCAGCAGCTTGGGCCCAGGGGTGGGGGCTGAGACCCAGTACTTC. It translates to CASSLGPGVGAETQYF. The chain couples TRBV5-6 to TRBJ2-5; D might be TRBD1 (6 bases). This CDR3 is built from 16 residues. With 0 bases removed from V and 5 bases from J, the gap between germline ends came to 17 bases. CDR1 and CDR2 from the germline V gene are SGHDT and YYEEEE.

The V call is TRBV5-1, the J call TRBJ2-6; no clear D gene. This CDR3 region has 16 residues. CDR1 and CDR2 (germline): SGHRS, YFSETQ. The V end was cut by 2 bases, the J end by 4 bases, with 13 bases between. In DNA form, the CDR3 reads TGCGCCAGCAGCTTACCCCCCGCGAGGGGGGCCAACGTCCTGACTTTC. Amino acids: CASSLPPARGANVLTF.

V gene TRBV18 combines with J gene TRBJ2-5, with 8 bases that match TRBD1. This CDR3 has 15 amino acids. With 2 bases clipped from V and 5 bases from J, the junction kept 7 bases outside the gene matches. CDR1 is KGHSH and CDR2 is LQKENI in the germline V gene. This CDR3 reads CASSPSAGGTETQYF. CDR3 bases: TGTGCCAGCTCACCATCGGCAGGGGGCACGGAGACCCAGTACTTC.

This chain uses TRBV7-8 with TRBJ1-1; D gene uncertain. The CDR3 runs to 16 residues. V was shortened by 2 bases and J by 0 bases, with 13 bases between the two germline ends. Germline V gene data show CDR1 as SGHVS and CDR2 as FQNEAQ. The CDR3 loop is CASSLSRAGLNTEAFF. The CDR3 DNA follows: TGTGCCAGCAGCTTAAGTAGGGCGGGCTTGAACACTGAAGCTTTCTTT.

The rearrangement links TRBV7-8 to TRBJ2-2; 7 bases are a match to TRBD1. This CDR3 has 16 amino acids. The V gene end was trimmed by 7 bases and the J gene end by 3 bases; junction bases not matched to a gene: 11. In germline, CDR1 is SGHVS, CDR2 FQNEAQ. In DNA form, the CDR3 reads TGTGCCAGCATCCTATCTGACAGGGTTGACACCGGGGAGCTGTTTTTT. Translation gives CASILSDRVDTGELFF.

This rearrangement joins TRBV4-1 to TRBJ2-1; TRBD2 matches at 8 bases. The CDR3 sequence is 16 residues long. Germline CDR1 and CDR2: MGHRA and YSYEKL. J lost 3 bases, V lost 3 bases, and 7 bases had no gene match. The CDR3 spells CASSHPHGRVYNEQFF. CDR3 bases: TGCGCCAGCAGCCACCCCCACGGGAGGGTCTACAATGAGCAGTTCTTC.

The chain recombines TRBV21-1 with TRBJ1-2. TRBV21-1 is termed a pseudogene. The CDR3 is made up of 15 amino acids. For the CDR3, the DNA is TGTGCCAGCAGCAGGAACAAGTATGTATACTATGGCTACACCTTC. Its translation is CASSRNKYVYYGYTF.

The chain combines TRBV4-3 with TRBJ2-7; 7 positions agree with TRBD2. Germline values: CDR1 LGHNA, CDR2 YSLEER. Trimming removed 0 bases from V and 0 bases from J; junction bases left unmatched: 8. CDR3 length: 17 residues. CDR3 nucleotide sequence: TGCGCCAGCAGCCAAGACATTCTAGCGGAAATCTCCTACGAGCAGTACTTC. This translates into CASSQDILAEISYEQYF.

DNA of the CDR3: TGTGCCAGCAGCGTTGGGGGACTAGCGGGAGTTTACAATGAGCAGTTCTTC. As protein: CASSVGGLAGVYNEQFF. The chain carries TRBV9 and TRBJ2-1, with 14 bases identical to TRBD2. The V and J ends lost 2 bases and 4 bases, in that order; junction bases with no gene match: 5. Germline V gene data show CDR1 as SGDLS and CDR2 as YYNGEE. The CDR3 length is 17 residues.

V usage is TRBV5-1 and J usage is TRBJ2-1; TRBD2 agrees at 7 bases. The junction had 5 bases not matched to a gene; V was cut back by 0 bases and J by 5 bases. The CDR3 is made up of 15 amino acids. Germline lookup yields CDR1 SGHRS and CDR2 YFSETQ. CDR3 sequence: CASSLGGSTNNEQFF. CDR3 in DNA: TGCGCCAGCAGCTTGGGCGGGAGTACGAACAATGAGCAGTTCTTC.

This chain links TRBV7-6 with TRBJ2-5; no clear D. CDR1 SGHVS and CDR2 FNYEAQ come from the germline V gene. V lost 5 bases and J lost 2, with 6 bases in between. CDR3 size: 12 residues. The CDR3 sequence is CASSMIQETQYF. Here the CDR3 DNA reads TGTGCCAGCAGCATGATACAAGAGACCCAGTACTTC.

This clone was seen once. This chain's CDR3 is CASRIRGGTVSYEQYF. CDR3 nucleotide sequence: TGTGCCAGCAGGATACGCGGGGGGACAGTCTCCTACGAGCAGTACTTC. The chain recombines TRBV11-2 with TRBJ2-7; a weak D match, TRBD2 (8 bases). Germline V gene lookup returns CDR1 SGHAT and CDR2 FQNNGV. V was cut by 6 bases and J by 0 bases, with 18 bases left in between. CDR3 size: 16 residues.

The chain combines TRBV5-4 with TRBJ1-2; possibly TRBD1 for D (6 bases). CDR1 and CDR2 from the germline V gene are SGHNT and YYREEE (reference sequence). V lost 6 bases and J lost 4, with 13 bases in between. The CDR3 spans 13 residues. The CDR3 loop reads CASNQDSLYGYTF. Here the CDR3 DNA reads TGTGCCAGCAACCAGGACAGCCTCTATGGCTACACCTTC.